This is a list of T cell receptor beta chains from one sample in a study of blood T cell repertoires in COVID-19. Profiled with immunoSEQ multiplex PCR; TCRdb holds only in-frame clones, not every one. This sample has about 190,000 clones; about 88% occur once, and the top ten carry about 4.2%. Sample: peripheral blood. Receptors originate from a human donor in a cohort sampled during active COVID-19. Each CDR3 is given with its conserved first and last residue. The D gene is left open where the match is weak. Size is stated for part of the rows, as once, few or many counts, or as a class when the clone is expanded.

j_gene	v_gene	abundance	d_gene	CDR3aa	CDR3nt
TRBJ1-2	TRBV5-6	.	.	CASSLGGTNTGYGYTF	TGTGCCAGCAGCTTGGGAGGGACAAACACGGGCTATGGCTACACCTTC
TRBJ2-1	TRBV2	.	TRBD2	CASSETSGNIYNEQFF	TGTGCCAGCAGTGAAACTAGCGGGAACATCTACAATGAGCAGTTCTTC
TRBJ2-7	TRBV7-2	.	.	CASRGSYEQYF	TGTGCCAGCAGGGGGAGCTACGAGCAGTACTTC
TRBJ2-7	TRBV5-4	.	.	CASSFYGRTAYEQYF	TGTGCCAGCAGCTTCTACGGGAGAACAGCCTACGAGCAGTACTTC
TRBJ2-1	TRBV6-2/TRBV6-3	.	.	CASSPRQGYNEQFF	TGTGCCAGCAGTCCCCGCCAGGGGTACAATGAGCAGTTCTTC
TRBJ1-2	TRBV19	.	TRBD1	CASSILQGADGYTF	TGTGCCAGTAGTATTCTCCAGGGGGCTGATGGCTACACCTTC
TRBJ2-6	TRBV18	once	TRBD1	CASSPMGQGPLSTANVLTF	TGTGCCAGCTCACCAATGGGACAGGGGCCCCTCTCTACGGCCAACGTCCTGACTTTC
TRBJ2-7	TRBV18	.	.	CASSLRGVDEQYF	TGTGCCAGCTCACTCAGGGGTGTGGACGAGCAGTACTTC
TRBJ2-4	TRBV15	.	.	CATSRDKLLEGSLAKNIQYF	TGTGCCACCAGCAGAGATAAGTTGCTGGAGGGGTCCCTAGCCAAAAACATTCAGTACTTC
TRBJ1-4	TRBV4-3	.	TRBD1	CASSQGPGGAPGNEKLFF	TGCGCCAGCAGCCAAGGGCCAGGGGGCGCCCCGGGGAATGAAAAACTGTTTTTT
TRBJ2-7	TRBV2	.	.	CASSEARRNEQYF	TGTGCCAGCAGTGAAGCGAGGCGGAACGAGCAGTACTTC
TRBJ1-1	TRBV19	.	.	CASSMEASLWTEAFF	TGTGCCAGTAGTATGGAAGCGTCACTGTGGACTGAAGCTTTCTTT
TRBJ1-2	TRBV2	.	.	CASSEDLSNGYTF	TGTGCCAGCAGTGAAGATTTGTCCAATGGCTACACCTTC
TRBJ1-5	TRBV7-9	.	TRBD1	CASSGQGASNQPQHF	TGTGCCAGCAGCGGACAGGGGGCTAGCAATCAGCCCCAGCATTTT
TRBJ2-7	TRBV7-9	few	TRBD1	CASSGTGNEQYF	TGTGCCAGCAGCGGGACAGGGAACGAGCAGTACTTC
TRBJ1-6	TRBV15	.	TRBD1	CATSRDLEGANSPLHF	TGTGCCACCAGCAGAGATCTTGAGGGGGCGAATTCACCCCTCCACTTT